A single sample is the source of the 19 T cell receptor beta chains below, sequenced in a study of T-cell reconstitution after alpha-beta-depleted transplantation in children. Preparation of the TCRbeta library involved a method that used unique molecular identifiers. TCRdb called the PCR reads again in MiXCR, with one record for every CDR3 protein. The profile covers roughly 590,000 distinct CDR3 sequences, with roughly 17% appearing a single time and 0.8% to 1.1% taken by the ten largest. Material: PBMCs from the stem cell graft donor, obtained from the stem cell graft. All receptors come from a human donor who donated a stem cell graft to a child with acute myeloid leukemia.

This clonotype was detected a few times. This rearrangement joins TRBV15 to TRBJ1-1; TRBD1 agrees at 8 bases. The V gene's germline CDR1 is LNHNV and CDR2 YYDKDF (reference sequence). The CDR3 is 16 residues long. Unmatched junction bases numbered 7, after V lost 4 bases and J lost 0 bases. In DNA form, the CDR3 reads TGTGCCACCAGCAAGACAGGGGTTAGGATGAACACTGAAGCTTTCTTT. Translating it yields CATSKTGVRMNTEAFF.

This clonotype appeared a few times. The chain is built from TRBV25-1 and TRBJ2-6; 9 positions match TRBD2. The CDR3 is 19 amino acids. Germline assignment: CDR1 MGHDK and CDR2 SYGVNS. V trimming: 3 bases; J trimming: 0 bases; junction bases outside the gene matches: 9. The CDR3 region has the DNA TGTGCCAGCAGTGACCCCTCTAGCGGGACCTTCTCTGGGGCCAACGTCCTGACTTTC. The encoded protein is CASSDPSSGTFSGANVLTF.

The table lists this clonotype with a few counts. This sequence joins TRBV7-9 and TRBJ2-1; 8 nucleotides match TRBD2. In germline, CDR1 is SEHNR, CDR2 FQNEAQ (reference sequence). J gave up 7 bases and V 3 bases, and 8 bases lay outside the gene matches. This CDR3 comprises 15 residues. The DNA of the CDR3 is TGTGCCAGCAGCTTCACGGGGGGGCCGGTTAATGAGCAGTTCTTC. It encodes CASSFTGGPVNEQFF.

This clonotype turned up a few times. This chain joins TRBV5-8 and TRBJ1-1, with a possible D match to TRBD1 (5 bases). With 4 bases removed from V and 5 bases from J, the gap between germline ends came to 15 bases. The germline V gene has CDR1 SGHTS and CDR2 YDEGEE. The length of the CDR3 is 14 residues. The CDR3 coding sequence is TGTGCCAGCAGCACAGACAGATCTATAACTGAAGCTTTCTTT. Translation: CASSTDRSITEAFF.

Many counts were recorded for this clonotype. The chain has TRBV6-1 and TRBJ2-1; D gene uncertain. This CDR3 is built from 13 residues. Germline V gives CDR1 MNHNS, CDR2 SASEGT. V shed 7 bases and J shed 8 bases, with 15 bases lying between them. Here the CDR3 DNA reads TGTGCCAGCATGAGATTCGGTATAGATGAGCAGTTCTTC. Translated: CASMRFGIDEQFF.

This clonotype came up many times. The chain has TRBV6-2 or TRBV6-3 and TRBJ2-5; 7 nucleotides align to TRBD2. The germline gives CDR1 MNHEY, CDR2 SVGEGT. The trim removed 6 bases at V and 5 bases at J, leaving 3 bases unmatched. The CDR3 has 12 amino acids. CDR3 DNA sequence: TGTGCCAGCAGCCGGACTAGTGAGACCCAGTACTTC. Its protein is CASSRTSETQYF.

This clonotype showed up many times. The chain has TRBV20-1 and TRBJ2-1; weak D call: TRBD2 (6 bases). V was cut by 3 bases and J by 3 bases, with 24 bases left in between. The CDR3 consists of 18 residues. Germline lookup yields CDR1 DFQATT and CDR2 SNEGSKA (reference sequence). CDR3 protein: CSARGGTRTTVIYNEQFF. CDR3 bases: TGCAGTGCTAGGGGCGGGACCCGGACCACAGTTATCTACAATGAGCAGTTCTTC.

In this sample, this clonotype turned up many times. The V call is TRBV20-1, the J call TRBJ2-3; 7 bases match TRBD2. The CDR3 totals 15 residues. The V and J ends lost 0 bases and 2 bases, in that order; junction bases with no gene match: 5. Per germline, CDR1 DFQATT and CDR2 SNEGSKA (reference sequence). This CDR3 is CSARDASGFTDTQYF. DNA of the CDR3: TGCAGTGCTAGAGATGCTAGCGGTTTCACAGATACGCAGTATTTT.

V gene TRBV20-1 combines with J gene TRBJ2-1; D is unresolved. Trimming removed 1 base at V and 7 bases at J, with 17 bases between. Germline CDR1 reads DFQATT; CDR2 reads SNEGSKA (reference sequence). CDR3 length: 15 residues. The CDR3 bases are TGCAGTGCTAGAGTGACGGGCCCACCACGGAATGAGCAGTTCTTC. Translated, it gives CSARVTGPPRNEQFF.

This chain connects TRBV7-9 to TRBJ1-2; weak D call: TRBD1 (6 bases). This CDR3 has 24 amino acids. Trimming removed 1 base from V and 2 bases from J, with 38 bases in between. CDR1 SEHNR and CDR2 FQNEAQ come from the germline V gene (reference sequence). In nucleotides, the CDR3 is TGTGCCAGCAGCTTAGTTCAACCGGCCCCGAGGGCCCCAGGGGCCGCGGGCCCAAACTATGGCTACACCTTC. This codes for CASSLVQPAPRAPGAAGPNYGYTF.

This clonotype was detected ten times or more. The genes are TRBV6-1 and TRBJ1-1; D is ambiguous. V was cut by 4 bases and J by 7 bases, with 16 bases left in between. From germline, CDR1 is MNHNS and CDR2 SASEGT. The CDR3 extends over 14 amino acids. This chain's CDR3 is CASSVPTWYGEAFF. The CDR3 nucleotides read TGTGCCAGCAGTGTGCCTACGTGGTACGGTGAAGCTTTCTTT.

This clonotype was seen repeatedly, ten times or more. The chain's CDR3 is CASSFEGAGGRNEQFF. The CDR3 DNA follows: TGTGCCAGCAGCTTCGAGGGGGCAGGGGGTAGGAATGAGCAGTTCTTC. The V gene is TRBV27, the J gene TRBJ2-1, with 7 nucleotides matching TRBD1. The CDR3 has 16 amino acids. The ends lost 6 bases at V and 7 bases at J; junction bases unmatched: 15. CDR1 MNHEY and CDR2 SMNVEV come from the germline V gene (reference sequence).

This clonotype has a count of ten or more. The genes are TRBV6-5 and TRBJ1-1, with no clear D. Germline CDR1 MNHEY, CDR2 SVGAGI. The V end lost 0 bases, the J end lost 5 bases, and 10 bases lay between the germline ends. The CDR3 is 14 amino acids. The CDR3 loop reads CASSYSRARTEAFF. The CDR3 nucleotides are TGTGCCAGCAGTTACTCTCGGGCGCGTACTGAAGCTTTCTTT.

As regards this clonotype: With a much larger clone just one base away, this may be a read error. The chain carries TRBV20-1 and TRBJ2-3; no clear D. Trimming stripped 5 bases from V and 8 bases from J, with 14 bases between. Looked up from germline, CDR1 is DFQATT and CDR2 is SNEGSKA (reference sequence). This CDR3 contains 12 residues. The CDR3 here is CSAPAAFGTQYF. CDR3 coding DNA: TGCAGTGCTCCGGCGGCTTTCGGTACGCAGTATTTT.

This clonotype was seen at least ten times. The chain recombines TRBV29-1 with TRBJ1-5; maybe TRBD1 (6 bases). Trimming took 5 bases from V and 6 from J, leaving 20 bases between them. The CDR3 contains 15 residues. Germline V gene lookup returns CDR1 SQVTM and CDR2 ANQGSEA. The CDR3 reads CSVSLIPGEGQPQHF. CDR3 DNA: TGCAGCGTTTCCCTAATTCCAGGGGAGGGTCAGCCCCAGCATTTT.

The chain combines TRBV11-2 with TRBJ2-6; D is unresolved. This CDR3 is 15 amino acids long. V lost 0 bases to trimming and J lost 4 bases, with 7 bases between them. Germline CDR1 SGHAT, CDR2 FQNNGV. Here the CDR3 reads CASSLDRTGANVLTF. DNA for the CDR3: TGTGCCAGCAGCTTAGATAGGACCGGGGCCAACGTCCTGACTTTC.

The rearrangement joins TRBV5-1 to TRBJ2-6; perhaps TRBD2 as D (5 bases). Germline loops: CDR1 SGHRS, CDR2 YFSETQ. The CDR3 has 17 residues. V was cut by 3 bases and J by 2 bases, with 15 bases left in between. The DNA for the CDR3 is TGCGCCAGCAGCTATGGGGAGTCAGGCCCTGGGGCCAACGTCCTGACTTTC. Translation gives CASSYGESGPGANVLTF.

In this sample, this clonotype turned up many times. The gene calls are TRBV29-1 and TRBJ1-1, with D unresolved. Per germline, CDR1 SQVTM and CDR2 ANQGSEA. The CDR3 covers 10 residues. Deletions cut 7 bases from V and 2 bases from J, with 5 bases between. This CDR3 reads CSAFNTEAFF. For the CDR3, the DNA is TGCAGCGCCTTTAACACTGAAGCTTTCTTT. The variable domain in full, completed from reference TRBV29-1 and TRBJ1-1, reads SAVISQKPSRDICQRGTSLTIQCQVDSQVTMMFWYRQQPGQSLTLIATANQGSEATYESGFVIDKFPISRPNLTFSTLTVSNMSPEDSSIYLCSAFNTEAFFGQGTRLTVV.

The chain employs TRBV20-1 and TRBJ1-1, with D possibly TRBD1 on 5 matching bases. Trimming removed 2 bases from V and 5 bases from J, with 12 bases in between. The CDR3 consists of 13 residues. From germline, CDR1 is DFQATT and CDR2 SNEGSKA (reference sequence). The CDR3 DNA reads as TGCAGTGCTAGAAACCCTGGGGGGACTGAAGCTTTCTTT. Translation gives CSARNPGGTEAFF.